The rows below give T cell receptor beta chains drawn from one sample of a study of blood T cell repertoires in COVID-19. Assay used: immunoSEQ multiplex PCR; TCRdb lists only in-frame clones, some missing. Here the sample spans around 160,000 clones, 70% to 90% being singletons. Sequenced material: peripheral blood. Receptors were obtained from a woman aged 55-75 years with COVID-19, enrolled during active disease. The CDR3 runs from the conserved cysteine through the conserved F or W. D genes are given only for firm matches. Clone size is stated in some rows and not others, as once, few, many or a class when expanded.

TGTGCCAGCAGCATCTCTTCCGGGACAGGGTACAAAAACATTCAGTACTTC CASSISSGTGYKNIQYF . TRBJ2-4 TRBD1 TRBV7-2
TGTGCCAGCAGCTTAGGAGCGGGGCCCTACGAGCAGTACTTC CASSLGAGPYEQYF . TRBJ2-7 TRBD2 TRBV7-9
TGTGCCAGCAGCTTAGCCCCCGAGGGCAATGAGCAGTTCTTC CASSLAPEGNEQFF . TRBJ2-1 . TRBV7-9
TGTGCCAGCAGCTTAGCAGGAAGACAGGGGAACACTGAAGCTTTCTTT CASSLAGRQGNTEAFF . TRBJ1-1 TRBD1 TRBV7-8
TGTGCCAGCAGCTTCGCGGGACAGGGGTCTTTCGGCTACACCTTC CASSFAGQGSFGYTF . TRBJ1-2 TRBD1 TRBV11-2
TGCAGTGCTAGTGGACAGGGAGATACGCAGTATTTT CSASGQGDTQYF . TRBJ2-3 TRBD1 TRBV20-1
TGTGCCAGCAGCTTAGACCAGGGGCACGAGCAGTACTTC CASSLDQGHEQYF . TRBJ2-7 . TRBV11-2
TGTGCCAGCTCAACGGAGGGGCTAGCTAACTATGGCTACACCTTC CASSTEGLANYGYTF . TRBJ1-2 . TRBV18
TGTGCCAGCAGCTCCAACCTTCCAGGCCGCTTCCTAAATTCACCCCTCCACTTT CASSSNLPGRFLNSPLHF few TRBJ1-6 . TRBV7-2
TGTGCCAGCAGCGCCTTCGGGACAGGCGATTCCTACGAGCAGTACTTC CASSAFGTGDSYEQYF . TRBJ2-7 TRBD1 TRBV9
TGTGCCAGCAGGAGATCTGGGGCCAACGTCCTGACTTTC CASRRSGANVLTF . TRBJ2-6 . TRBV12-3/TRBV12-4
TGTGCCAGTAGTATAGGAGACCAAGAGACCCAGTACTTC CASSIGDQETQYF . TRBJ2-5 . TRBV19
TGCGCCAGCAGCTTGGAACGGGGACAGGGTTCCCAAGAGACCCAGTACTTC CASSLERGQGSQETQYF . TRBJ2-5 TRBD1 TRBV5-1
TGTGCCACCAGCAGAGGGGGACAGGGGGCCGGTGAAGCTTTCTTT CATSRGGQGAGEAFF . TRBJ1-1 TRBD1 TRBV15
TGTGCCAGCTCACCACCTGGCCCACACAGGCTTCTGAACACTGAAGCTTTCTTT CASSPPGPHRLLNTEAFF once TRBJ1-1 . TRBV18
TGCGCCAGCCGCCACGTGCGGACAGGGGAGTCAGATACGCAGTATTTT CASRHVRTGESDTQYF once TRBJ2-3 TRBD1 TRBV5-1
TGTGCCAGCAGCCGTGGACAGGGGAGCACAGATACGCAGTATTTT CASSRGQGSTDTQYF . TRBJ2-3 TRBD1 TRBV7-3
TGTGCCAGCTCATCCTCTCCGGGAAAGTCGACTGAAAAACTGTTTTTT CASSSSPGKSTEKLFF . TRBJ1-4 . TRBV18
TGTGCCAGCAGCTTAGCCGAGAACAGGGGGCGCATCTACGAGCAGTACTTC CASSLAENRGRIYEQYF . TRBJ2-7 TRBD1 TRBV7-8
TGTGCCAGCAGCCACGCGTGGTCACCCTCTGGCTACACCTTC CASSHAWSPSGYTF . TRBJ1-2 . TRBV3-1/TRBV3-2
TGTGCCAGCAGCTTAGAGGGGGTGACAGGGCTATCCTACGAGCAGTACTTC CASSLEGVTGLSYEQYF once TRBJ2-7 TRBD1 TRBV7-8
TGTGCCAGCAGCAAGGGACAGGGCCCCAACGAGCAGTACTTC CASSKGQGPNEQYF . TRBJ2-7 TRBD1 TRBV7-3
TGTGCCAGCAGCTTAAAGCTAGCGGGGTTGGACAATGAGCAGTTCTTC CASSLKLAGLDNEQFF . TRBJ2-1 TRBD2 TRBV7-3
TGCGCCAGCAGCCCCGGGACTAGCGGGGGGGCGGCAGATACGCAGTATTTT CASSPGTSGGAADTQYF . TRBJ2-3 TRBD2 TRBV5-1
TGTGCCAGCAGCTCCACCGGGGGCTCCTACGAGCAGTACTTC CASSSTGGSYEQYF once TRBJ2-7 . TRBV11-2
TGTGCCAGCAGCTTATGGGACAGCCGCGAAAAACTGTTTTTT CASSLWDSREKLFF . TRBJ1-4 TRBD1 TRBV5-6
TGTGCCAGCAGTTTGAGCTCCTACAATGAGCAGTTCTTC CASSLSSYNEQFF . TRBJ2-1 . TRBV12-3/TRBV12-4
TGTGCCAGCAGCTCCAGGTCGGCGCCTATGGCTTACACGCAGTATTTT CASSSRSAPMAYTQYF few TRBJ2-3 . TRBV6-2/TRBV6-3
TGTGCCGACAGGCAGAGCTCTGGAAACACCATATATTTT CADRQSSGNTIYF . TRBJ1-3 . TRBV7-9
TGTGCCAGCAGCGGAGAGGGACAGGGTCGGTACGAGCAGTACTTC CASSGEGQGRYEQYF once TRBJ2-7 TRBD1 TRBV7-9
TGTGCCTGGAGTAGGGGGTTAGCGGGGGGCACAGATACGCAGTATTTT CAWSRGLAGGTDTQYF . TRBJ2-3 TRBD2 TRBV30
TGTGCCACCAGTGATGAGCGGGGAGAGACCCAGTACTTC CATSDERGETQYF . TRBJ2-5 TRBD2 TRBV24-1
TGTGCCAGCAGCGTAGGAGTAGCGAGACAGGGGGCCCCCACTGAAGCTTTCTTT CASSVGVARQGAPTEAFF . TRBJ1-1 TRBD1 TRBV9
TGCGCCAGCAGCTTGGTTCCTCCGGGTTACGCGAACACCGGGGAGCTGTTTTTT CASSLVPPGYANTGELFF once TRBJ2-2 . TRBV5-1
TGTGCCAGTAGTTGGGGGACTAAGGGTTACGAGCAGTACTTC CASSWGTKGYEQYF . TRBJ2-7 TRBD2 TRBV19
TGTGCCAGCACTGCGGACAGGACCCTTAACTATGGCTACACCTTC CASTADRTLNYGYTF . TRBJ1-2 TRBD1 TRBV2
TGTGCCAGCAGTTTATCGGTGGGCGGGGGAAACACCATATATTTT CASSLSVGGGNTIYF few TRBJ1-3 . TRBV27
TGCGCCAGCAGCTCCAGGGGCGAAAAGTACAATGAGCAGTTCTTC CASSSRGEKYNEQFF . TRBJ2-1 . TRBV5-1
TGCGCCAGCAGCCCTCAGGGGGACATCGTACTCACCGGGGAGCTGTTTTTT CASSPQGDIVLTGELFF . TRBJ2-2 TRBD1 TRBV5-1
TGTGCCACCGGATCCACTCGGGGAGGCTACTCTGGGGCCAACGTCCTGACTTTC CATGSTRGGYSGANVLTF . TRBJ2-6 . TRBV24-1
TGTGCCAGCAGCCCCCAACCGTGGGGGGGCCTCGAGCAGTACTTC CASSPQPWGGLEQYF . TRBJ2-7 . TRBV3-1/TRBV3-2
TGCGCCAGCAGCTACGGGACAGGGGGTAGTTTGGTCACTGAAGCTTTCTTT CASSYGTGGSLVTEAFF . TRBJ1-1 TRBD1 TRBV5-1
TGCGCCAGCAGTCAAAGGGGAGGCAGGGGGGATGAAAAACTGTTTTTT CASSQRGGRGDEKLFF . TRBJ1-4 TRBD1 TRBV23-1
TGTGCCAGCAGTTCGACAGGGGAAAACTATGGCTACACCTTC CASSSTGENYGYTF . TRBJ1-2 TRBD1 TRBV27
TGTGCCAGCAGCCATTTTGGACAGGGCGAGTGGGACACTGAAGCTTTCTTT CASSHFGQGEWDTEAFF once TRBJ1-1 TRBD1 TRBV4-2
TGTGCCAGCAGCGGTCTGGGGACAGACTACGAGCAGTACTTC CASSGLGTDYEQYF . TRBJ2-7 TRBD1 TRBV9
TGTGCCAGCAGCCAGAAGGAGCCCACAGATACGCAGTATTTT CASSQKEPTDTQYF . TRBJ2-3 . TRBV13
TGTGCCAGCAGTAAGCATGAGCAGTTCTTC CASSKHEQFF . TRBJ2-1 . TRBV25-1
TGCAGCGTTGAAGAAATGACTAGCGGGGGGCTCGGGACCCAGTACTTC CSVEEMTSGGLGTQYF . TRBJ2-5 TRBD2 TRBV29-1
TGTGCCAGCTCAGCGGGACAGAGACAAGAGACCCAGTACTTC CASSAGQRQETQYF . TRBJ2-5 . TRBV18
TGTGCCAGCAGCCGCCCAACGGACTCCCTTCTAGCCAAAAACATTCAGTACTTC CASSRPTDSLLAKNIQYF once TRBJ2-4 . TRBV3-1/TRBV3-2
TGTGCCAGCAGCTCGACCACCAGCGGGGGGAGGAATGAGCAGTTCTTC CASSSTTSGGRNEQFF . TRBJ2-1 TRBD2 TRBV7-9
TGCGCCAGCAGTGATTGGACGGGACTGTCTAATCAGCCCCAGCATTTT CASSDWTGLSNQPQHF . TRBJ1-5 . TRBV10-2
TGTGCCAGCAGTTTTGGGGCGGGGGGCCCTCTAGAGCAGTACTTC CASSFGAGGPLEQYF few TRBJ2-7 TRBD2 TRBV27
TGTGCCAGCAGTAGGACACCTGAAGCTTTCTTT CASSRTPEAFF . TRBJ1-1 . TRBV12-3/TRBV12-4
TGCGCCAGCAGCTTGGGGGGACAGGAATTCTCTGGGGCCAACGTCCTGACTTTC CASSLGGQEFSGANVLTF . TRBJ2-6 TRBD1 TRBV5-1
TGTGCCAGCAGCGTTCCCGGGGGGGGCTATGGCTACACCTTC CASSVPGGGYGYTF few TRBJ1-2 . TRBV9
TGTGCCAGCAGCCCCCGGCCGGGACTAGCGGGGGCGTTCGGGGAGCTGTTTTTT CASSPRPGLAGAFGELFF once TRBJ2-2 TRBD2 TRBV7-8
TGTGCCAGCAGTTACCGGAGCTCTGGGGCCAACGTCCTGACTTTC CASSYRSSGANVLTF . TRBJ2-6 . TRBV6-2/TRBV6-3
TGTGCCAGCAGCCAAGTTCGGGGTCCTCCCTACAATGAGCAGTTCTTC CASSQVRGPPYNEQFF . TRBJ2-1 . TRBV3-1/TRBV3-2